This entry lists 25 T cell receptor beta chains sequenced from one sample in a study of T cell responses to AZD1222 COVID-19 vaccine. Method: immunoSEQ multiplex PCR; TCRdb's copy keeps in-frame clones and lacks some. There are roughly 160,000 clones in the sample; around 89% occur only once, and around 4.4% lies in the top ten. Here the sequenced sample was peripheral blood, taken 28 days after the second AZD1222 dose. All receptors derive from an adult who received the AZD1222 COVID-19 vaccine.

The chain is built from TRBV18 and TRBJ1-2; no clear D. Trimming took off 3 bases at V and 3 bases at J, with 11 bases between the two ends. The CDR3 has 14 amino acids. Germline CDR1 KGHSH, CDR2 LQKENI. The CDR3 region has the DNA TGTGCCAGCTCACCTCCGGTTAGGGACTATGGCTACACCTTC. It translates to CASSPPVRDYGYTF.

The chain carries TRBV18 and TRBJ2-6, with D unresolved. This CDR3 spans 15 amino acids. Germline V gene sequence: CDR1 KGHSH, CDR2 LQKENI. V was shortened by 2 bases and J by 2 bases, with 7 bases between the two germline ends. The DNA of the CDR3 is TGTGCCAGCTCACCAGTGGGGACTGGGGCCAACGTCCTGACTTTC. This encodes CASSPVGTGANVLTF.

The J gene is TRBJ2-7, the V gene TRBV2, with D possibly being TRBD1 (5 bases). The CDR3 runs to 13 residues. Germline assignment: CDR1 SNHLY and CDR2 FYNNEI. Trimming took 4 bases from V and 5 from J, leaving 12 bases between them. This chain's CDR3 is CASSAQGRHEQYF. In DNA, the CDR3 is TGTGCCAGCAGTGCGCAGGGAAGGCACGAGCAGTACTTC.

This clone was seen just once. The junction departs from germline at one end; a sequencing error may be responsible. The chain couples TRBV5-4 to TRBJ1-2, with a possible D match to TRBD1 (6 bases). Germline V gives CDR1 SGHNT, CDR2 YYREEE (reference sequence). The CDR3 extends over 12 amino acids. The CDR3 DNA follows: TGTGCCAGCAGCTGGGGGGGGGCCGCCATCGTCTTC. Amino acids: CASSWGGAAIVF. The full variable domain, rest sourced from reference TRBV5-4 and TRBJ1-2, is ETGVTQSPTHLIKTRGQQVTLRCSSQSGHNTVSWYQQALGQGPQFIFQYYREEENGRGNFPPRFSGLQFPNYSSELNVNALELDDSALYLCASSWGGAAIVFGSGTRLTVV.

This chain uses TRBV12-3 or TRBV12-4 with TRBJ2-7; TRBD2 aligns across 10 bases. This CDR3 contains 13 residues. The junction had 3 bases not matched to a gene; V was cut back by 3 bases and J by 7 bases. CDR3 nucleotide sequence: TGTGCCAGCAGTTTGAGCGGGGGGGGAGAGCAGTACTTC. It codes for CASSLSGGGEQYF.

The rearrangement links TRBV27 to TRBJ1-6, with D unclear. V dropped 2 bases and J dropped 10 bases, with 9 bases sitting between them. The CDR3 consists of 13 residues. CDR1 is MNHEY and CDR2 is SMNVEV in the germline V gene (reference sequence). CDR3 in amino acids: CASSLRVGSPLHF. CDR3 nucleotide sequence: TGTGCCAGCAGTTTAAGGGTAGGCTCACCCCTCCACTTT.

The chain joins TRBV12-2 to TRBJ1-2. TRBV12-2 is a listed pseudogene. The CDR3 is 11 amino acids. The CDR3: CASRLGGGYTF. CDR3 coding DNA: TGTGCAAGTCGCTTAGGTGGGGGCTACACCTTC.

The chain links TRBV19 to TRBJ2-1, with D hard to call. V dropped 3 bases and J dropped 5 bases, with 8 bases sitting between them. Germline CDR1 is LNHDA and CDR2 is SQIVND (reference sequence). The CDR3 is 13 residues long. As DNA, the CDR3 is TGTGCCAGTAGTATCTTCCCCAACAATGAGCAGTTCTTC. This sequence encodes CASSIFPNNEQFF.

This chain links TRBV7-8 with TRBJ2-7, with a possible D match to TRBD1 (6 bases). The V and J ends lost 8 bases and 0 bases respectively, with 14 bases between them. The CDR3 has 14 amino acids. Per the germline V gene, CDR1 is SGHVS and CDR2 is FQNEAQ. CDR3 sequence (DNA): TGTGCCAGCGGACAGTCAGGGATCTCCTACGAGCAGTACTTC. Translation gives CASGQSGISYEQYF.

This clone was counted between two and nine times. CDR3 sequence reads: CASSFPGNTIYF. In DNA, the CDR3 is TGTGCCAGTAGTTTTCCTGGAAACACCATATATTTT. V and J are TRBV19 and TRBJ1-3; no reliable D call. Trimming took 5 bases from V and 2 from J, leaving 4 bases between them. CDR1 LNHDA and CDR2 SQIVND come from the germline V gene (reference sequence). The CDR3 consists of 12 residues.

The CDR3 region is CAWSYQGLSNQPQHF. The DNA for the CDR3 is TGTGCCTGGAGTTACCAGGGGCTTAGCAATCAGCCCCAGCATTTT. The chain is built from TRBV30 and TRBJ1-5; a possible D gene is TRBD1 (6 bases). V shed 2 bases and J shed 0 bases, with 11 bases lying between them. This CDR3 is built from 15 residues. Germline V CDR1 and CDR2: GTSNPN, SVGIG (reference sequence).

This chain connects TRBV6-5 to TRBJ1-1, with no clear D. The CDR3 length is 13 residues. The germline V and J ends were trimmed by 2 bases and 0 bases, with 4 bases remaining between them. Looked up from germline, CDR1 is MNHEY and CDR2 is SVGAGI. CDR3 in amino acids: CASSYRLNTEAFF. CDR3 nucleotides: TGTGCCAGCAGTTACCGATTGAACACTGAAGCTTTCTTT.

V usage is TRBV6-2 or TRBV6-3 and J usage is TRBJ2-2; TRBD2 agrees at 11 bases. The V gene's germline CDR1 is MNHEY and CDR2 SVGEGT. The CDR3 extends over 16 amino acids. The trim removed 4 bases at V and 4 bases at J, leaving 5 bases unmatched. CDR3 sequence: CASSWRLAGSTGELFF. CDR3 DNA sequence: TGTGCCAGCAGTTGGAGACTAGCGGGGAGCACCGGGGAGCTGTTTTTT.

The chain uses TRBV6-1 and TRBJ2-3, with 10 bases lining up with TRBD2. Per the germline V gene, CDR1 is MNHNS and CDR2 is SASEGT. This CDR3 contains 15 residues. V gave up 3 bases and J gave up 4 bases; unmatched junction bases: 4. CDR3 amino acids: CASSDSGGIADTQYF. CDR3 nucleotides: TGTGCCAGCAGTGATAGCGGGGGGATCGCAGATACGCAGTATTTT.

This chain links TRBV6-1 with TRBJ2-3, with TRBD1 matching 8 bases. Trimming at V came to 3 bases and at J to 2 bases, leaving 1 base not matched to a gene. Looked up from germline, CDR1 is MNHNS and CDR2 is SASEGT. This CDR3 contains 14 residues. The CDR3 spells CASSDRGPTDTQYF. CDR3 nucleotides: TGTGCCAGCAGTGACAGGGGGCCCACAGATACGCAGTATTTT.

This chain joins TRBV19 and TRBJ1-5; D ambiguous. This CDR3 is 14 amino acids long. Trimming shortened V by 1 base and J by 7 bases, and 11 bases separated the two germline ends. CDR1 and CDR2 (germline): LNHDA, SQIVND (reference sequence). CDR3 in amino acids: CASSIGIGNQPQHF. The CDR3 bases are TGTGCCAGTAGTATAGGGATAGGGAACCAGCCCCAGCATTTT. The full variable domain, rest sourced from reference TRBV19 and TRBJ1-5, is DGGITQSPKYLFRKEGQNVTLSCEQNLNHDAMYWYRQDPGQGLRLIYYSQIVNDFQKGDIAEGYSVSREKKESFPLTVTSAQKNPTAFYLCASSIGIGNQPQHFGDGTRLSIL.

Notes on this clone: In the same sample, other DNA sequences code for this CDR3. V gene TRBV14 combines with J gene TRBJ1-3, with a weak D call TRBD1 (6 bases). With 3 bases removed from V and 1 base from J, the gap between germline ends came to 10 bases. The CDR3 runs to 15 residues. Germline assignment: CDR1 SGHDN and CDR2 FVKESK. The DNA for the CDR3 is TGTGCCAGCAGCCAGATCGGGACATCTGGAAACACCATATATTTT. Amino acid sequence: CASSQIGTSGNTIYF.

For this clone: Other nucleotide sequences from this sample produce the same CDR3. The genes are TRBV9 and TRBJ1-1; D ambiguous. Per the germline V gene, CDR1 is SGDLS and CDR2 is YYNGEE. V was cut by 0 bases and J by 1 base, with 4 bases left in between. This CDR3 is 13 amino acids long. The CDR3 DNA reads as TGTGCCAGCAGCGTAGACGGGAACACTGAAGCTTTCTTT. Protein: CASSVDGNTEAFF.

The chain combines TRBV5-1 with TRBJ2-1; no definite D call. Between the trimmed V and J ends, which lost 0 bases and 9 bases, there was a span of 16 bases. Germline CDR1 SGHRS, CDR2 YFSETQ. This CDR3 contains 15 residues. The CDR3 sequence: CASSLEGPGGREQFF. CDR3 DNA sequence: TGCGCCAGCAGCTTGGAAGGACCCGGCGGACGTGAGCAGTTCTTC. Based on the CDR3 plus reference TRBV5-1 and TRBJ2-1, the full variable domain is KAGVTQTPRYLIKTRGQQVTLSCSPISGHRSVSWYQQTPGQGLQFLFEYFSETQRNKGNFPGRFSGRQFSNSRSEMNVSTLELGDSALYLCASSLEGPGGREQFFGPGTRLTVL.

DNA for the CDR3: TGTGCCAGCAGCTTAGGAGGATTTTCTATGTACGAGCAGTACTTC. It specifies CASSLGGFSMYEQYF. This chain links TRBV7-2 with TRBJ2-7, with no clear D. Trimming pared 1 base from V and 4 bases from J, leaving 14 bases between. Per the germline V gene, CDR1 is SGHTA and CDR2 is FQGNSA. This CDR3 region has 15 residues.

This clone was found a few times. CDR3 DNA: TGCGCCAGCAGTGAGTCGTCAAATCAAGGTGAAAAACTGTTTTTT. The encoded protein is CASSESSNQGEKLFF. The genes are TRBV10-1 and TRBJ1-4, with unresolved D. With 0 bases removed from V and 7 bases from J, the gap between germline ends came to 12 bases. The CDR3 runs 15 residues. Germline V CDR1 and CDR2: WNHNN, SYGVQD (reference sequence).

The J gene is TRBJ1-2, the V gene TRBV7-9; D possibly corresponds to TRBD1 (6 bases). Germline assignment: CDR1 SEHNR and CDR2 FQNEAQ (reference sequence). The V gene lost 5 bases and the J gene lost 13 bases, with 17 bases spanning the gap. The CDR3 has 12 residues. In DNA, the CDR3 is TGTGCCAGCAGCACCCCGGGGGGGGCTTGCACCTTC. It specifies CASSTPGGACTF.

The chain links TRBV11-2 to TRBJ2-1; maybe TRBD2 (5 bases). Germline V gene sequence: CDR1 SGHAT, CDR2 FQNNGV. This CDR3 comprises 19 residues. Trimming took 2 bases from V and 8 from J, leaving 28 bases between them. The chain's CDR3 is CASSLPPWYGVTLFYEQFF. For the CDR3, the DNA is TGTGCCAGCAGCTTACCCCCGTGGTACGGGGTAACGCTTTTTTATGAGCAGTTCTTC.

For the CDR3, the DNA is TGTGCCAGCAGCTTCGGACTAGCGTTGAATGAGCAGTTCTTC. Its translation is CASSFGLALNEQFF. V usage is TRBV7-9 and J usage is TRBJ2-1, with 9 bases matching TRBD2. J was trimmed by 7 bases and V by 3 bases; bases with no gene match: 4. CDR3 size: 14 residues. Germline CDR1 is SEHNR and CDR2 is FQNEAQ (reference sequence).

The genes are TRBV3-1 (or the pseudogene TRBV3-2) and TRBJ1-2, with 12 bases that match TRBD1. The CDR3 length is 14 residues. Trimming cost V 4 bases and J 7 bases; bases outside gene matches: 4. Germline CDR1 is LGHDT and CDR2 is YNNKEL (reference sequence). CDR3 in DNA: TGTGCCAGCAGCCCCGGGACAGGGGGCCTTGGCTACACCTTC. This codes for CASSPGTGGLGYTF.